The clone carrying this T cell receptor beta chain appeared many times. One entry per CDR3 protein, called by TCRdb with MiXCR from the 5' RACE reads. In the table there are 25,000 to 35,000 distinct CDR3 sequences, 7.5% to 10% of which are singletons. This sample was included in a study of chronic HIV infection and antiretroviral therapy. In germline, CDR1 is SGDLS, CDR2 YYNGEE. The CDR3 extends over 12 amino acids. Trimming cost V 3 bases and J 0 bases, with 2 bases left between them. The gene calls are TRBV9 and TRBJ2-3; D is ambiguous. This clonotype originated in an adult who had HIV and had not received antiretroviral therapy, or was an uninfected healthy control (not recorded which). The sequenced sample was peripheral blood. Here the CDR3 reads CASSDSTDTQYF. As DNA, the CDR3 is TGTGCCAGCAGCGATAGCACAGATACGCAGTATTTT.